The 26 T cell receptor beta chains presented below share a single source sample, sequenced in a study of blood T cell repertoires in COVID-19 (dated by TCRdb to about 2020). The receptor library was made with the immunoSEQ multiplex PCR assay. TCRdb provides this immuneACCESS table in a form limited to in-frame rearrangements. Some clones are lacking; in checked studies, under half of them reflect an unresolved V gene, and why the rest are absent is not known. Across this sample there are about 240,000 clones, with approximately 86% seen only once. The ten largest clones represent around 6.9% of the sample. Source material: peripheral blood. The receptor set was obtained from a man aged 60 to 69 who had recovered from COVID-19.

This chain's CDR3 is CASSARTGGGMGAGELFF. The CDR3 DNA sequence: TGTGCCAGCAGCGCCCGGACAGGGGGCGGAATGGGGGCCGGGGAGCTGTTTTTT. This rearrangement joins TRBV9 to TRBJ2-2, with 11 bases aligning to TRBD1. The V gene end was trimmed by 3 bases and the J gene end by 6 bases; junction bases not matched to a gene: 13. CDR3 length: 18 residues. Germline V CDR1 and CDR2: SGDLS, YYNGEE.

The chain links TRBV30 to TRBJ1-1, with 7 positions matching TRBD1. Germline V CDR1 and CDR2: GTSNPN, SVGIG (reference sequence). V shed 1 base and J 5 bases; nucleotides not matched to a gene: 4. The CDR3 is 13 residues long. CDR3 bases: TGTGCCTGGAGTGCCTCCAGGGGGACTGAAGCTTTCTTT. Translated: CAWSASRGTEAFF.

The CDR3, as DNA: TGTGCCAGCAGTATACGACCCGGGACAGGGGATGGCTACACCTTC. Its translation: CASSIRPGTGDGYTF. The rearrangement links TRBV27 to TRBJ1-2, with 10 positions matching TRBD1. CDR1 MNHEY and CDR2 SMNVEV come from the germline V gene (reference sequence). CDR3 length: 15 amino acids. Trimming removed 5 bases from V and 6 bases from J; junction bases left unmatched: 9.

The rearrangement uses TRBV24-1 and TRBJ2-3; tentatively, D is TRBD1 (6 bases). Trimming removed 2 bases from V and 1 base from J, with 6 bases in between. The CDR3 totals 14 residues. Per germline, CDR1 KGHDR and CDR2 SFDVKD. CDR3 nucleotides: TGTGCCACCAGTGATTGGACAGGCACAGATACGCAGTATTTT. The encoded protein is CATSDWTGTDTQYF.

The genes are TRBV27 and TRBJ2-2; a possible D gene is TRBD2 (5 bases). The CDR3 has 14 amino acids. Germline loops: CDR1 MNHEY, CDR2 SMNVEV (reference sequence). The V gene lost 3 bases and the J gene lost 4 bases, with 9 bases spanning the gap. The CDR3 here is CASSFLGATGELFF. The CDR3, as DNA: TGTGCCAGCAGTTTCCTGGGAGCCACCGGGGAGCTGTTTTTT.

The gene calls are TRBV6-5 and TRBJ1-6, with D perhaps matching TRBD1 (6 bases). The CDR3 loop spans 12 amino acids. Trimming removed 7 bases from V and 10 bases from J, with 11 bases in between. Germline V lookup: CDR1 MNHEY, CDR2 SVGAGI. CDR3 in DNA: TGTGCCAGCACACAGGGTTGGTCACCCCTCCACTTT. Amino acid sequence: CASTQGWSPLHF.

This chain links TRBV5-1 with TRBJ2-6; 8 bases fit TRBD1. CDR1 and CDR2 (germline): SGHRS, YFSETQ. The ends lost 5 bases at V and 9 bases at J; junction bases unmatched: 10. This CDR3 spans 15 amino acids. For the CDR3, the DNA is TGCGCCAGCAGTTCGGCGAGACAGGGGATCAACGTCCTGACTTTC. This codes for CASSSARQGINVLTF.

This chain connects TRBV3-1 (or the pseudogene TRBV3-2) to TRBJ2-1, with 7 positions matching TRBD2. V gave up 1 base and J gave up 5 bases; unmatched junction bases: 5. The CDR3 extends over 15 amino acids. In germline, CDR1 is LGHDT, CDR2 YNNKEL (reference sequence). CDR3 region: CASSQGGGRNNEQFF. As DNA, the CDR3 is TGTGCCAGCAGCCAAGGCGGGGGTAGGAACAATGAGCAGTTCTTC.

CDR3 DNA: TGTGCCAGCAGTGACTACGGACAGGGCGAAAAACTGTTTTTT. Protein product: CASSDYGQGEKLFF. The V gene is TRBV2, the J gene TRBJ1-4, with 8 bases identical to TRBD1. The CDR3 extends over 14 amino acids. Germline lookup yields CDR1 SNHLY and CDR2 FYNNEI. Trimming removed 3 bases from V and 8 bases from J; junction bases left unmatched: 5.

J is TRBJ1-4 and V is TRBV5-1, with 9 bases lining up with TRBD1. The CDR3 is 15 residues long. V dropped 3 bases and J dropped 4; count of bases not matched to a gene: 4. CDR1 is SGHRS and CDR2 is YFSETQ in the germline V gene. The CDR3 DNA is TGCGCCAGCAGCTGGAGGACAGGGGATAATGAAAAACTGTTTTTT. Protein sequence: CASSWRTGDNEKLFF.

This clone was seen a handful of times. The CDR3 sequence is CASSESRGEQFF. For the CDR3, the DNA is TGTGCCAGCAGTGAATCTCGGGGGGAGCAGTTCTTC. J is TRBJ2-1 and V is TRBV2, with D possibly being TRBD2 (6 bases). Trimming took off 2 bases at V and 10 bases at J, with 9 bases between the two ends. The germline V gene encodes CDR1 SNHLY and CDR2 FYNNEI. CDR3 size: 12 residues.

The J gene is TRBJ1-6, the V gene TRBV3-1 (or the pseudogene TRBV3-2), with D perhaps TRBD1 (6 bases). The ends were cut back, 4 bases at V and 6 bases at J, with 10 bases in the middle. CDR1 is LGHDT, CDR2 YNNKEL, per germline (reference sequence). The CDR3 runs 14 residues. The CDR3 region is CASSLGQINSPLHF. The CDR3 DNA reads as TGTGCCAGCAGCCTAGGACAGATTAATTCACCCCTCCACTTT.

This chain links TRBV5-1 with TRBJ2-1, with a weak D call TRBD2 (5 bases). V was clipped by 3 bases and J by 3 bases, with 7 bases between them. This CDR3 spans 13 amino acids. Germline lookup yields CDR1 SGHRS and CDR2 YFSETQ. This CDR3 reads CASSSGNYNEQFF. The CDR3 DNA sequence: TGCGCCAGCAGCTCCGGGAACTACAATGAGCAGTTCTTC.

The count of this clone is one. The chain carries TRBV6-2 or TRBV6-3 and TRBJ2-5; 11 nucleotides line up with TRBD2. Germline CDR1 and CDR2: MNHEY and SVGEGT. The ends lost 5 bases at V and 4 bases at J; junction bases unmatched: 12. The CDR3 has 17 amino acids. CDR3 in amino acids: CASSDIAGGPSGETQYF. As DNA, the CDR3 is TGTGCCAGCAGTGACATAGCGGGGGGGCCCTCGGGAGAGACCCAGTACTTC.

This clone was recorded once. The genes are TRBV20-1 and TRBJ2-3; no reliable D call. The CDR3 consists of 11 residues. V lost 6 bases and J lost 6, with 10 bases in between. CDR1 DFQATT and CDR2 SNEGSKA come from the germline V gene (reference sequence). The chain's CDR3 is CSALNKDTQYF. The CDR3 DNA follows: TGCAGTGCATTAAACAAGGATACGCAGTATTTT.

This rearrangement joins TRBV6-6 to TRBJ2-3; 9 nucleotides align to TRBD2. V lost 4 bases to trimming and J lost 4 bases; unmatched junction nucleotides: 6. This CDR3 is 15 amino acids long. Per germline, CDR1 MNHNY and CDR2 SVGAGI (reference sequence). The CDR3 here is CASSFYSGGADTQYF. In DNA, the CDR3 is TGTGCCAGCAGTTTTTATAGCGGGGGAGCAGATACGCAGTATTTT.

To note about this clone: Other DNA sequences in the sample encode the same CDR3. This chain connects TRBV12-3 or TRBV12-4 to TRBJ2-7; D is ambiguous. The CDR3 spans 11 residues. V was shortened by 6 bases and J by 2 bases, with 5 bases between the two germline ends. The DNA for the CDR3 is TGTGCCAGCAGCTCCGCCTACGAGCAGTACTTC. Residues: CASSSAYEQYF.

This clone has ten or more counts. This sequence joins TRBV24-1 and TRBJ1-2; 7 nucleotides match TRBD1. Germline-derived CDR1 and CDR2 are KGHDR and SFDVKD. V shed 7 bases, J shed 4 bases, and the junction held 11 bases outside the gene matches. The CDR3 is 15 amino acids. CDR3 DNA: TGTGCCACCAGCAAACCGGGACAGAGAATCTATGGCTACACCTTC. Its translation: CATSKPGQRIYGYTF.

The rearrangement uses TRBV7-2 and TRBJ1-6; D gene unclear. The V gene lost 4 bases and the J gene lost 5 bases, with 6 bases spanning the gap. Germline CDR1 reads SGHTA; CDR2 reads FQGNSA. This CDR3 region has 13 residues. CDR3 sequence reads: CASSSPNNSPLHF. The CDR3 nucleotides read TGTGCCAGCAGCTCGCCTAATAATTCACCCCTCCACTTT. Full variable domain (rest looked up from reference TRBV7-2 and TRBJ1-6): GAGVSQSPSNKVTEKGKDVELRCDPISGHTALYWYRQSLGQGLEFLIYFQGNSAPDKSGLPSDRFSAERTGGSVSTLTIQRTQQEDSAVYLCASSSPNNSPLHFGNGTRLTVT.

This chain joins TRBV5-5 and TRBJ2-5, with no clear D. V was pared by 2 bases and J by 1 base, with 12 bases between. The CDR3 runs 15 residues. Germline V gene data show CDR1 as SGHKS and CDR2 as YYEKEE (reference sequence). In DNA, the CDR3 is TGTGCCAGCAGCTTAATCGCAGGTGTCCAAGAGACCCAGTACTTC. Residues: CASSLIAGVQETQYF.

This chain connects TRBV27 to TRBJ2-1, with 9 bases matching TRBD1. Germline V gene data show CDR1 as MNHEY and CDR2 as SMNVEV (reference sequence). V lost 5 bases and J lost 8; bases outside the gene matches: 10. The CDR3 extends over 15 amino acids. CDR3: CASSLTGTGRHEQFF. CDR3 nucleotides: TGTGCCAGCAGTCTTACCGGGACAGGGCGCCATGAGCAGTTCTTC.

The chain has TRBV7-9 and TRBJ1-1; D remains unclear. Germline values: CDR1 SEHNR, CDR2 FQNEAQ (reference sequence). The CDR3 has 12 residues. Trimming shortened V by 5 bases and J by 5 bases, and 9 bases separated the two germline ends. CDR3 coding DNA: TGTGCCAGCAGCGTCTCTGTTACTGAAGCTTTCTTT. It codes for CASSVSVTEAFF.

The chain's CDR3 is CSASVATGGGTDTQYF. The CDR3, as DNA: TGCAGTGCTAGTGTCGCTACAGGGGGAGGCACAGATACGCAGTATTTT. The chain is built from TRBV20-1 and TRBJ2-3; 8 nucleotides agree with TRBD1. The CDR3 covers 16 residues. Trimming took 3 bases from V and 1 from J; bases not matched to a gene: 9. Germline V gene sequence: CDR1 DFQATT, CDR2 SNEGSKA (reference sequence).

The CDR3 here is CATSDSGPAEAGEQYF. The CDR3 DNA is TGTGCCACCAGTGACTCCGGGCCGGCCGAGGCGGGCGAGCAGTACTTC. This chain uses TRBV24-1 with TRBJ2-7, with a weak D call TRBD2 (5 bases). This CDR3 region has 16 residues. CDR1 KGHDR and CDR2 SFDVKD come from the germline V gene. V was cut by 4 bases and J by 6 bases, with 21 bases left in between.

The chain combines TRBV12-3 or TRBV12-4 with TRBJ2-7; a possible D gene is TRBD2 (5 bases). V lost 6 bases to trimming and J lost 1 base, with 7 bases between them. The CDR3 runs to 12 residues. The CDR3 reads CASSRDSYEQYF. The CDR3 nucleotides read TGTGCCAGCAGCCGGGATTCCTACGAGCAGTACTTC.

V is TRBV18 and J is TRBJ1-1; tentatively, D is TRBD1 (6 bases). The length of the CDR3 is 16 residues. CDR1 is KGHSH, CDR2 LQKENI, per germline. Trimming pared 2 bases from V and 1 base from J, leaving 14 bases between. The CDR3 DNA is TGTGCCAGCTCACCAGGTTGGGGGGGCGAGAACACTGAAGCTTTCTTT. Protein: CASSPGWGGENTEAFF.